This T cell receptor beta chain was recorded in a study of T cell clonotyping in hematopoietic cell transplantation. On the study more broadly: Pretransplant recipient samples were taken after cytoreduction.

Findings and caveats of the study: Pathologically expanded recipient clonotypes increased progressively from day 30 to day 180 as diversity fell. Higher Inverse Simpson Index values in graft donor and pretransplant recipient predicted broader posttransplant TCR diversity. Few recipient clonotypes overlapped donors; over 95% were de novo at given depth.

Remarks on this clone: What it binds is unknown.

Clones were sequenced by immunoSEQ multiplex PCR, and TCRdb holds only the in-frame ones, with some missing. This table holds about 41,000 clones, roughly 85% found once. J was trimmed by 1 base and V by 3 bases; bases with no gene match: 5. CDR3 size: 16 residues. Germline V CDR1 and CDR2: SGHTA, FQGNSA. Time point indicated: recipient sample about 28 days before transplant, after cytoreduction. The sequencing used peripheral blood mononuclear cells, collected before stem cell transplant. The rearrangement uses TRBV7-2 and TRBJ1-1; 10 nucleotides align to TRBD1. The receptor's source is a man in his 60s with acute myeloid leukemia. Some clones in this sample may be carry-over from other donors' samples. The CDR3 coding sequence is TGTGCCAGCAGCTTGAGACAGGGGGCAGGGAACACTGAAGCTTTCTTT. Protein: CASSLRQGAGNTEAFF.